Sequencing of this T cell receptor (beta chain) was carried out in a study of CD8+ T cells in alopecia areata. Study-wide findings and caveats: Mice gave a clearer picture of TCR sharing than patients did, possibly for HLA-related reasons. Higher clonality and more expanded CD8+ clones appeared in lesional than normal scalp.

cDNA serving as the sequencing template came from extracted, reverse transcribed RNA. Profiling relied on immunoSEQ multiplex PCR, and the TCRdb table lists in-frame clones only, not all of them. The sample has about 110,000 clones; 45% to 60% are singletons. Sampling of alopecia areata patients yielded lesional scalp punch biopsies as well as peripheral blood. As for this clone: What it binds is unknown.

V lost 6 bases and J 3 bases, leaving 15 bases between the germline ends. The V gene's germline CDR1 is MNHEY and CDR2 SMNVEV (reference sequence). The CDR3 length is 14 residues. The receptor's source is a human donor with alopecia areata. The sequenced sample was NKG2D-low CD8+ T cells sorted from blood. The chain combines TRBV27 with TRBJ2-7, with D possibly matching TRBD1 (6 bases). The chain's CDR3 is CASSTTGSSYEQYF. DNA of the CDR3: TGTGCCAGCAGCACGACAGGTTCGAGCTACGAGCAGTACTTC.